This T cell receptor beta chain was sequenced in a study of cytomegalovirus exposure and HLA in healthy donors. Findings of the study overall: Most TCR sequences showed up rarely, but some public TCRs showed up in many donors.

Germline loops: CDR1 MNHNS, CDR2 SASEGT. V trimming: 4 bases; J trimming: 2 bases; junction bases outside the gene matches: 4. This CDR3 contains 15 residues. The PCR was carried out with 60 Vbeta primers and 13 Jbeta primers. This table comes from immunoSEQ multiplex PCR, and its TCRdb copy is limited to in-frame clones, with some not included. The specimen's table records 200,000 or so clones. Details on this clone: The antigen is undetermined.

The TCR sequence derives from a girl aged 2 to 9 in good health and CMV-seropositive. The sequencing input was PBMCs. The chain carries TRBV6-1 and TRBJ2-1; 8 positions match TRBD2. The DNA of the CDR3 is TGTGCCAGCAGTGCAGGGACTAGTGCCTACAATGAGCAGTTCTTC. Its translation is CASSAGTSAYNEQFF.